This TCR beta chain is drawn from a study of shared clonotypes between healthy human individuals. Study results and caveats: Genetic and exposure-history diversity was limited by the small donor number.

Assay used: immunoSEQ multiplex PCR; TCRdb lists only in-frame clones, some missing. The sample contains 2 million to 2.5 million clones, 85% to 95% of which appear only once. Germline V gives CDR1 SGHRS, CDR2 YFSETQ. The CDR3 spans 14 residues. The ends lost 4 bases at V and 5 bases at J; junction bases unmatched: 8. This clone showed up just once. Its antigen is unidentified. This TCR came from a man aged 18 to 35 in good health. Some clones in this sample may be carry-over from other donors' samples. This sequence joins TRBV5-1 and TRBJ1-1; 7 bases line up with TRBD1. The sample was naive CD4+ T cells from PBMCs. Subset of the sample: CD45RA+ positively selected. The CDR3 DNA is TGCGCCAGCAGCCCTACAGGGGTCTGGACTGAAGCTTTCTTT. Translated: CASSPTGVWTEAFF.